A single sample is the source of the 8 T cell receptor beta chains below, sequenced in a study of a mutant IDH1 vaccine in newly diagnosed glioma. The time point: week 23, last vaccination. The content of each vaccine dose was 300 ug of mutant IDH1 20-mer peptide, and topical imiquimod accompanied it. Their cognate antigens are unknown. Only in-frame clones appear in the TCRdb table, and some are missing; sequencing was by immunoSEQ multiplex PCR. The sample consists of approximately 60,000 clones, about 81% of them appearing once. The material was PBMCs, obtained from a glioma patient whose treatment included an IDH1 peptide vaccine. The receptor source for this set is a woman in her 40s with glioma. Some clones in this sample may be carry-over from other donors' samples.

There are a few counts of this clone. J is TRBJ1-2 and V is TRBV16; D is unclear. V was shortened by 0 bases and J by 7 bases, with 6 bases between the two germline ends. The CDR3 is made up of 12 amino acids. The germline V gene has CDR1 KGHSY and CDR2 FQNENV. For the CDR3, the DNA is TGTGCCAGCAGCCAATCCCGGGCTGGCTACACCTTC. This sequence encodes CASSQSRAGYTF.

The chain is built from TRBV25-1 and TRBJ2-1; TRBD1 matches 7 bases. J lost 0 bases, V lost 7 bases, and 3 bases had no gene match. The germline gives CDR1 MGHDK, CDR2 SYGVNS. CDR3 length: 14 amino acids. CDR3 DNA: TGTGCCAGCACGAGGGACAGCTCCTACAATGAGCAGTTCTTC. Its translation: CASTRDSSYNEQFF.

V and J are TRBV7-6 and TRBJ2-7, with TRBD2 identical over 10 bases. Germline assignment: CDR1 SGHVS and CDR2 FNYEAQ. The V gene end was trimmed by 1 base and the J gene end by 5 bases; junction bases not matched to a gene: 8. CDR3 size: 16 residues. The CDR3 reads CASSLVPAGGPNEQYF. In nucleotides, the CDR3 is TGTGCCAGCAGCTTAGTTCCAGCGGGGGGGCCGAACGAGCAGTACTTC. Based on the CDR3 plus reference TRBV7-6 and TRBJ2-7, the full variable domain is GAGVSQSPRYKVTKRGQDVALRCDPISGHVSLYWYRQALGQGPEFLTYFNYEAQQDKSGLPNDRFSAERPEGSISTLTIQRTEQRDSAMYRCASSLVPAGGPNEQYFGPGTRLTVT.

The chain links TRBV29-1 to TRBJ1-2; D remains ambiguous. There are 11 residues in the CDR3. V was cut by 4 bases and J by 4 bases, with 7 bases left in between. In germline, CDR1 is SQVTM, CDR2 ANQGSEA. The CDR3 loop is CSVVLSYGYTF. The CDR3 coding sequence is TGCAGCGTTGTTCTTTCCTATGGCTACACCTTC. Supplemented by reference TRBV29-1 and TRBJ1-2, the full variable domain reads SAVISQKPSRDICQRGTSLTIQCQVDSQVTMMFWYRQQPGQSLTLIATANQGSEATYESGFVIDKFPISRPNLTFSTLTVSNMSPEDSSIYLCSVVLSYGYTFGSGTRLTVV.

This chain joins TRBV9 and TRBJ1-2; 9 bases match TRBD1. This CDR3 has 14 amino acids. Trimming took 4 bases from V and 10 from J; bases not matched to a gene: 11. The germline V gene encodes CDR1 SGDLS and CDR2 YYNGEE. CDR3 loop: CASSFTGTGTDYTF. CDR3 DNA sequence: TGTGCCAGCAGCTTCACCGGGACAGGGACCGACTACACCTTC.

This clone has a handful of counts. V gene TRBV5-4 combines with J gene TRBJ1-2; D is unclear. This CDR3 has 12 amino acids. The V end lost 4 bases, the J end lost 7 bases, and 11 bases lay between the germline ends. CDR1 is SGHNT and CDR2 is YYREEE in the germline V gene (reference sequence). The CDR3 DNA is TGTGCCAGCAGCCCTGAGATCTCTGGCTACACCTTC. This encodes CASSPEISGYTF.

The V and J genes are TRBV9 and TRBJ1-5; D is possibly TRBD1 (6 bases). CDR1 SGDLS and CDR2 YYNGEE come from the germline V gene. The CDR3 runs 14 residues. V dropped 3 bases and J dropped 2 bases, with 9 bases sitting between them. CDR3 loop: CASSAEGGNQPQHF. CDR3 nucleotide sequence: TGTGCCAGCAGCGCCGAGGGGGGCAATCAGCCCCAGCATTTT.

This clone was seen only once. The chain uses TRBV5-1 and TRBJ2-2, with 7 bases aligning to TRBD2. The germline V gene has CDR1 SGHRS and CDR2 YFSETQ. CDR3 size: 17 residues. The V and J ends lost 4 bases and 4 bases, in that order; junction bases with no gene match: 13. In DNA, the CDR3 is TGCGCCAGCAGCCCGACGGGGGGAGCCTTAGGCACCGGGGAGCTGTTTTTT. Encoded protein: CASSPTGGALGTGELFF.